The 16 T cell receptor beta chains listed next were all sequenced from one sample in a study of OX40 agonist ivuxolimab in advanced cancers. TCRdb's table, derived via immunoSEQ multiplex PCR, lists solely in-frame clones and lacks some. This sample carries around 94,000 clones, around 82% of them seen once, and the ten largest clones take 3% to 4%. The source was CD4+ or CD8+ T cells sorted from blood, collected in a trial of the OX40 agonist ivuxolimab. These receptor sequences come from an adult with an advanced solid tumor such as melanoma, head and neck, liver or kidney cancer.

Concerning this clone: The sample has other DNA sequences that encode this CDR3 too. In DNA form, the CDR3 reads TGTGCCAGCAGCCTCGGAAGCTCCTACGAGCAGTACTTC. Residues: CASSLGSSYEQYF. The chain couples TRBV6-5 to TRBJ2-7; no definite D call. Per germline, CDR1 MNHEY and CDR2 SVGAGI. Trimming took off 6 bases at V and 0 bases at J, with 9 bases between the two ends. CDR3 length equals 13 residues.

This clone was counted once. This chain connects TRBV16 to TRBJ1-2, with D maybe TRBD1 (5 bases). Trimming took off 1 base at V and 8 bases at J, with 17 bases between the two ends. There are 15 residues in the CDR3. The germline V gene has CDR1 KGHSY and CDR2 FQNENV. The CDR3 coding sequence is TGTGCCAGCAGCCAATTAAGGGACCGCAACTGGGGCTACACCTTC. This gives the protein CASSQLRDRNWGYTF.

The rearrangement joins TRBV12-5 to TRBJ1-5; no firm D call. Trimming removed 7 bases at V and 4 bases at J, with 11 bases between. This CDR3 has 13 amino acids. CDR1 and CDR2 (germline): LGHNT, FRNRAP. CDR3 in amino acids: CASADRENQPQHF. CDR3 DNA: TGTGCTAGTGCTGACCGGGAAAATCAGCCCCAGCATTTT.

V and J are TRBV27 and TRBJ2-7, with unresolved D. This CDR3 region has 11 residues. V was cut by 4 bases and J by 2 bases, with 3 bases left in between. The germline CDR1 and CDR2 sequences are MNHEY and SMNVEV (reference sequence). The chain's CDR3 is CASSSPYEQYF. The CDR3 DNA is TGTGCCAGCAGTTCCCCCTACGAGCAGTACTTC.

CDR3 coding DNA: TGTGCCAGCAGCGAACAGCGAGTAGCTAATGAAAAACTGTTTTTT. Translated, it gives CASSEQRVANEKLFF. The V and J genes are TRBV11-3 and TRBJ1-4; D gene unclear. This CDR3 contains 15 residues. Trimming stripped 5 bases from V and 3 bases from J, with 13 bases between. Germline V gene data show CDR1 as SGHNT and CDR2 as YENEEA.

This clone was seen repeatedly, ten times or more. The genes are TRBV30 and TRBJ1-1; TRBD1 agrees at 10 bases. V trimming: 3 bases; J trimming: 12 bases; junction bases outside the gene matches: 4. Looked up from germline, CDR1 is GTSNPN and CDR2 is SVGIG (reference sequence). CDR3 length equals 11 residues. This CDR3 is CAWRGTGESFF. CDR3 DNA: TGTGCCTGGAGAGGGACAGGGGAATCTTTCTTT.

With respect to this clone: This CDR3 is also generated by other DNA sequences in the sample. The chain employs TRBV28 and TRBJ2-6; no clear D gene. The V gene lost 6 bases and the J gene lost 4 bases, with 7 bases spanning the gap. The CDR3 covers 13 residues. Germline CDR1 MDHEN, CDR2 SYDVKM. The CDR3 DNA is TGTGCCAGCAGCCTGGGGGGGGCCAACGTCCTGACTTTC. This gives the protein CASSLGGANVLTF.

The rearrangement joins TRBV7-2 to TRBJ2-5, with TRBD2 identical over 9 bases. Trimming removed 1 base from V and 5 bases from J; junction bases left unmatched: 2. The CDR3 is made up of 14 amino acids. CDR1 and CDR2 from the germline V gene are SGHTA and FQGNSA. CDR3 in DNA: TGTGCCAGCAGCTTAGTGACTAGCGGCGAGACCCAGTACTTC. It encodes CASSLVTSGETQYF.

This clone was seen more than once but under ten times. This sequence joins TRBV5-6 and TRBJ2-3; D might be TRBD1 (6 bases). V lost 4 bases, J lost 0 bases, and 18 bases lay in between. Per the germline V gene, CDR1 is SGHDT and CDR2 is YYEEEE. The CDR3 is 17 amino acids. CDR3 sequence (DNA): TGTGCCAGCAGCCGGTCGGTGGACAGCGCTAGCACAGATACGCAGTATTTT. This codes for CASSRSVDSASTDTQYF.

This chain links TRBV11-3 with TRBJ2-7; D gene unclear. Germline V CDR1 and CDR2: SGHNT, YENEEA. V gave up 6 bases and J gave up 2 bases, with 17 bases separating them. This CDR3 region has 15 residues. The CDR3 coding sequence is TGTGCCAGCAGTTCCTACTTGAACCCAACCTACGAGCAGTACTTC. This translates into CASSSYLNPTYEQYF.

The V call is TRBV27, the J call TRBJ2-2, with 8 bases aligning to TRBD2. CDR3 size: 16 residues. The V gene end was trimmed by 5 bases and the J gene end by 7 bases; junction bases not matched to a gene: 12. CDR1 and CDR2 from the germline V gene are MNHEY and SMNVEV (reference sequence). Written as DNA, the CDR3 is TGTGCCAGCAGTCCCGGGGGAGCGGGAGAGATCGGGGAGCTGTTTTTT. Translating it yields CASSPGGAGEIGELFF.

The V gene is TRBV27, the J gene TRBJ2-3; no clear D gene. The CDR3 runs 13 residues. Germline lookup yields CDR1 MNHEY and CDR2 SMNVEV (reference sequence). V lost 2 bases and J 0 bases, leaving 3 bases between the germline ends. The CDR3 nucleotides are TGTGCCAGCAGTTTAGTGAGCACAGATACGCAGTATTTT. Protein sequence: CASSLVSTDTQYF.

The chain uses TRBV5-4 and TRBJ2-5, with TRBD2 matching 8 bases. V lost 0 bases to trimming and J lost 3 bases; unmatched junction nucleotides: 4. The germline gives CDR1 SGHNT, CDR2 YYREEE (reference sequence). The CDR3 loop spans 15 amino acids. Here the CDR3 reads CASSLATGGEETQYF. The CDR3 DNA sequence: TGTGCCAGCAGCTTGGCCACGGGAGGGGAAGAGACCCAGTACTTC.

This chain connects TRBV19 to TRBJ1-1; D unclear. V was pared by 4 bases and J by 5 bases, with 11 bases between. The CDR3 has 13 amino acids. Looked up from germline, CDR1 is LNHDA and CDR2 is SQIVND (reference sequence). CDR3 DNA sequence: TGTGCCAGTAGTAGGGGTGCGTGGACTGAAGCTTTCTTT. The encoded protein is CASSRGAWTEAFF.

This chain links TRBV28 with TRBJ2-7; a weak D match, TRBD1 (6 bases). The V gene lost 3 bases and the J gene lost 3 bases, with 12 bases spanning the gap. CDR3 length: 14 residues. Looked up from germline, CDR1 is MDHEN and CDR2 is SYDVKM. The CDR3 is CASSFNRVVYEQYF. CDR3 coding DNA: TGTGCCAGCAGTTTTAACAGGGTTGTCTACGAGCAGTACTTC.

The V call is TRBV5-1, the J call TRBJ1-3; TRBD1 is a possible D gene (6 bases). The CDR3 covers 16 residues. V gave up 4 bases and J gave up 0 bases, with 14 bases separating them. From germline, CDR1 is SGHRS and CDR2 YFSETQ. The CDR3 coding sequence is TGCGCCAGCAGCGGGGGGCTGACCAACTCTGGAAACACCATATATTTT. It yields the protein CASSGGLTNSGNTIYF. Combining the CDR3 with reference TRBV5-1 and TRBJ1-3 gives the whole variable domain KAGVTQTPRYLIKTRGQQVTLSCSPISGHRSVSWYQQTPGQGLQFLFEYFSETQRNKGNFPGRFSGRQFSNSRSEMNVSTLELGDSALYLCASSGGLTNSGNTIYFGEGSWLTVV.